The 25 T cell receptor beta chains reported below all come from one sample, sequenced in a study of T cell responses to AZD1222 COVID-19 vaccine. Sequenced by immunoSEQ multiplex PCR; TCRdb stores in-frame clones only, minus some. The table has 100,000 to 140,000 clones, about 90% seen once. The source material was peripheral blood, sampled 28 days after the second AZD1222 dose. The receptors shown here come from an adult who received the AZD1222 COVID-19 vaccine.

This sequence joins TRBV7-2 and TRBJ1-4, with D hard to call. The germline V gene has CDR1 SGHTA and CDR2 FQGNSA. Trimming stripped 4 bases from V and 13 bases from J, with 10 bases between. The CDR3 runs to 11 residues. The CDR3 region has the DNA TGTGCCAGCAGCTCAGCAAGGACACTGTTTTTT. Translated: CASSSARTLFF.

The genes are TRBV28 and TRBJ1-5; D ambiguous. Looked up from germline, CDR1 is MDHEN and CDR2 is SYDVKM. CDR3 size: 14 residues. V lost 6 bases and J lost 2, with 11 bases in between. The CDR3 region has the DNA TGTGCCAGCAGGCCGAGCAGACGCAATCAGCCCCAGCATTTT. This gives the protein CASRPSRRNQPQHF.

The chain recombines TRBV5-4 with TRBJ2-1; maybe TRBD2 (6 bases). This CDR3 has 14 residues. Per the germline V gene, CDR1 is SGHNT and CDR2 is YYREEE (reference sequence). V was clipped by 0 bases and J by 3 bases, with 7 bases between them. The DNA for the CDR3 is TGTGCCAGCAGCTTGGGGGGGGACTACAATGAGCAGTTCTTC. Translating it yields CASSLGGDYNEQFF.

V and J are TRBV29-1 and TRBJ2-5; 9 bases align to TRBD2. The CDR3 extends over 15 amino acids. Losses at the gene ends were 4 bases for V and 1 base for J; bases not matched to a gene: 7. The germline V gene encodes CDR1 SQVTM and CDR2 ANQGSEA. The DNA for the CDR3 is TGCAGCGTTGGGTTAGCGGGAGTTCTCCAAGAGACCCAGTACTTC. Protein sequence: CSVGLAGVLQETQYF.

This clone was seen only once. The rearrangement joins TRBV6-2 or TRBV6-3 to TRBJ2-7; D unclear. Trimming stripped 8 bases from V and 1 base from J, with 18 bases between. The germline V gene encodes CDR1 MNHEY and CDR2 SVGEGT. The CDR3 has 15 residues. CDR3 protein: CASRPGIRISYEQYF. CDR3 nucleotide sequence: TGTGCCAGCCGCCCCGGCATCAGAATTTCCTACGAGCAGTACTTC.

The chain couples TRBV9 to TRBJ1-5; maybe TRBD1 (5 bases). Deletions cut 7 bases from V and 3 bases from J, with 14 bases between. The CDR3 runs to 14 residues. Germline CDR1 is SGDLS and CDR2 is YYNGEE. The CDR3 region is CASSQGRDNQPQHF. The CDR3 bases are TGTGCCAGCTCCCAGGGTAGGGACAATCAGCCCCAGCATTTT.

The genes are TRBV12-3 or TRBV12-4 and TRBJ1-2, with a possible D match to TRBD1 (5 bases). Trimming left V 6 bases short and J 6 bases short, with 14 bases between. The CDR3 length is 13 residues. CDR3 region: CASSPRDLDGYTF. Here the CDR3 DNA reads TGTGCCAGCAGCCCCCGGGACCTAGATGGCTACACCTTC.

This clone has just one count. The V gene is TRBV7-2, the J gene TRBJ2-1; the D gene is possibly TRBD2 (5 bases). This CDR3 region has 14 residues. The ends were cut back, 2 bases at V and 8 bases at J, with 13 bases in the middle. Germline CDR1 is SGHTA and CDR2 is FQGNSA. Here the CDR3 DNA reads TGTGCCAGCAGCTTATGGCTGGGGAGCCATGAGCAGTTCTTC. It codes for CASSLWLGSHEQFF.

The table lists this clone with a few counts. The chain uses TRBV5-8 and TRBJ2-7; D tentatively reads TRBD1 or TRBD2 (6 bases each). This CDR3 region has 16 residues. Deletions cut 3 bases from V and 2 bases from J, with 18 bases between. From germline, CDR1 is SGHTS and CDR2 YDEGEE. CDR3 nucleotide sequence: TGTGCCAGCAGCTGGGGGGCGGGTAATAAACCCTACGAGCAGTACTTC. Its protein product is CASSWGAGNKPYEQYF.

The rearrangement joins TRBV12-5 to TRBJ1-1; D gene ambiguous. This CDR3 has 13 amino acids. Germline values: CDR1 LGHNT, CDR2 FRNRAP. V was pared by 7 bases and J by 1 base, with 10 bases between. CDR3 in amino acids: CASAQGKNTEAFF. The DNA for the CDR3 is TGTGCTAGTGCCCAAGGCAAGAACACTGAAGCTTTCTTT.

In DNA form, the CDR3 reads TGTGCCAGCAGCCAGAGCTCCTATAATTCACCCCTCCACTTT. Translation gives CASSQSSYNSPLHF. This chain links TRBV7-6 with TRBJ1-6; D gene unclear. Trimming stripped 5 bases from V and 0 bases from J, with 5 bases between. The CDR3 has 14 residues. The germline CDR1 and CDR2 sequences are SGHVS and FNYEAQ.

The chain joins TRBV2 to TRBJ1-4; a weak D match, TRBD1 (5 bases). The CDR3 loop spans 14 amino acids. Trimming shortened V by 9 bases and J by 0 bases, and 11 bases separated the two germline ends. Germline CDR1 is SNHLY and CDR2 is FYNNEI. Here the CDR3 DNA reads TGTGCCAGGAGTATGACAGCAACTAATGAAAAACTGTTTTTT. Protein sequence: CARSMTATNEKLFF.

The chain carries TRBV20-1 and TRBJ2-7; D unclear. The CDR3 covers 11 residues. Trimming took 5 bases from V and 4 from J, leaving 9 bases between them. CDR1 and CDR2 from the germline V gene are DFQATT and SNEGSKA (reference sequence). The DNA of the CDR3 is TGCAGTGCTGACAAGGCGTACGAGCAGTACTTC. Translation gives CSADKAYEQYF.

This clone was seen more than once but under ten times. CDR3 sequence (DNA): TGTGCCAGTAGTTCCGGGACGGAAAAGACCCAGTACTTC. Protein: CASSSGTEKTQYF. The genes are TRBV19 and TRBJ2-5, with D possibly being TRBD1 or TRBD2 (5 bases each). Germline-derived CDR1 and CDR2 are LNHDA and SQIVND (reference sequence). V lost 5 bases and J lost 6, with 13 bases in between. The CDR3 length is 13 residues.

The chain links TRBV27 to TRBJ1-2; D unclear. V lost 0 bases and J 3 bases, leaving 5 bases between the germline ends. Germline V gene data show CDR1 as MNHEY and CDR2 as SMNVEV (reference sequence). The CDR3 length is 13 residues. As DNA, the CDR3 is TGTGCCAGCAGTTTATCGCAGTACTATGGCTACACCTTC. Amino acid sequence: CASSLSQYYGYTF.

J is TRBJ2-3 and V is TRBV29-1; TRBD1 is a possible D gene (5 bases). The CDR3 loop spans 13 amino acids. V lost 8 bases and J lost 4, with 16 bases in between. Per germline, CDR1 SQVTM and CDR2 ANQGSEA. The CDR3 protein is CSLLGVGADTQYF. As DNA, the CDR3 is TGCAGCCTGTTGGGCGTAGGGGCAGATACGCAGTATTTT.

The CDR3 sequence is CASSPSRWREGDEQFF. The CDR3, as DNA: TGTGCCAGCAGCCCCTCACGGTGGCGGGAGGGCGATGAGCAGTTCTTC. The V call is TRBV9, the J call TRBJ2-1; 9 bases match TRBD2. Germline V gene data show CDR1 as SGDLS and CDR2 as YYNGEE. The junction had 13 bases not matched to a gene; V was cut back by 4 bases and J by 8 bases. CDR3 length equals 16 residues.

The V gene is TRBV19, the J gene TRBJ2-5, with D possibly being TRBD1 (6 bases). V shed 4 bases and J shed 2 bases, with 23 bases lying between them. Germline-derived CDR1 and CDR2 are LNHDA and SQIVND (reference sequence). CDR3 size: 18 residues. CDR3 DNA sequence: TGTGCCAGTAGTACCCGTCCCTCCTCACAGGGTTCACAAGAGACCCAGTACTTC. This sequence encodes CASSTRPSSQGSQETQYF.

V gene TRBV18 combines with J gene TRBJ2-7; perhaps D is TRBD1 or TRBD2 (6 bases each). The CDR3 has 14 amino acids. V was pared by 6 bases and J by 2 bases, with 14 bases between. The germline V gene encodes CDR1 KGHSH and CDR2 LQKENI. This CDR3 reads CASSVGGRTYEQYF. Here the CDR3 DNA reads TGTGCCAGCTCGGTAGGGGGGAGAACCTACGAGCAGTACTTC.

CDR3 DNA: TGCGCCAGCATAGATTCCCAAGAGACCCAGTACTTC. Translation: CASIDSQETQYF. The chain couples TRBV5-1 to TRBJ2-5, with D unresolved. The CDR3 runs 12 residues. Germline V gene sequence: CDR1 SGHRS, CDR2 YFSETQ. V dropped 6 bases and J dropped 1 base, with 7 bases sitting between them.

The rearrangement uses TRBV30 and TRBJ2-1; D gene uncertain. The germline V gene encodes CDR1 GTSNPN and CDR2 SVGIG (reference sequence). The V gene lost 0 bases and the J gene lost 7 bases, with 4 bases spanning the gap. The CDR3 runs to 11 residues. The DNA of the CDR3 is TGTGCCTGGAGTGTACAAAATGAGCAGTTCTTC. Encoded protein: CAWSVQNEQFF.

The CDR3 sequence: CSVELAHFPNYGYTF. The CDR3 DNA reads TGCAGCGTTGAGTTGGCCCACTTCCCGAACTATGGCTACACCTTC. This rearrangement joins TRBV29-1 to TRBJ1-2; D is undetermined. With 3 bases removed from V and 2 bases from J, the gap between germline ends came to 16 bases. Germline V lookup: CDR1 SQVTM, CDR2 ANQGSEA. CDR3 length: 15 amino acids.

V gene TRBV6-2 or TRBV6-3 combines with J gene TRBJ1-2; D may be TRBD1 (6 bases). CDR1 is MNHEY and CDR2 is SVGEGT in the germline V gene. V lost 5 bases to trimming and J lost 6 bases, with 7 bases between them. This CDR3 spans 11 amino acids. The CDR3 DNA follows: TGTGCCAGCAGTGGGGGGCATGGCTACACCTTC. Amino acids: CASSGGHGYTF.

The J gene is TRBJ2-7, the V gene TRBV15; D ambiguous. Between the trimmed V and J ends, which lost 4 bases and 0 bases, there was a span of 13 bases. CDR1 and CDR2 from the germline V gene are LNHNV and YYDKDF (reference sequence). CDR3 size: 15 residues. The CDR3 loop is CATSKGRLSSYEQYF. CDR3 DNA sequence: TGTGCCACCAGCAAAGGACGGCTCAGCTCCTACGAGCAGTACTTC.

The chain recombines TRBV10-3 with TRBJ1-4; D gene uncertain. Germline values: CDR1 ENHRY, CDR2 SYGVKD. Trimming removed 3 bases at V and 4 bases at J, with 15 bases between. The CDR3 is 16 amino acids. This CDR3 reads CAISEGVGRLNEKLFF. The CDR3 region has the DNA TGTGCCATCAGTGAAGGAGTTGGGCGTCTTAATGAAAAACTGTTTTTT.